The 14 T cell receptor beta chains presented below share a single source sample, sequenced in a study of T-cell reconstitution after alpha-beta-depleted transplantation in children. Unique molecular identifiers were incorporated into the prepared TCRbeta library. TCRdb reprocessed the PCR reads with MiXCR, giving one entry per CDR3 protein. The data show roughly 100,000 distinct CDR3 sequences, around 7.8% seen once. The material sequenced was PBMCs, taken before TCRalphabeta/CD19-depleted stem cell transplant. These receptors were collected from a boy between 2 and 10 years old with acute lymphoblastic leukemia, due to receive a stem cell transplant.

This clonotype turned up a few times. The V call is TRBV5-1, the J call TRBJ2-7; 8 bases agree with TRBD1. Looked up from germline, CDR1 is SGHRS and CDR2 is YFSETQ. J lost 9 bases, V lost 7 bases, and 9 bases had no gene match. CDR3 size: 12 residues. DNA for the CDR3: TGCGCCAGCCGCGGACAGGGCCAACGGCAGTACTTC. Amino acids: CASRGQGQRQYF.

This rearrangement joins TRBV6-1 to TRBJ2-7; weak D call: TRBD2 (5 bases). Germline assignment: CDR1 MNHNS and CDR2 SASEGT. Deletions cut 7 bases from V and 1 base from J, with 14 bases between. This CDR3 comprises 14 residues. Here the CDR3 DNA reads TGTGCCAGCAAGGGAGAGCCTGGTTCCTACGAGCAGTACTTC. Its protein product is CASKGEPGSYEQYF.

V usage is TRBV4-2 and J usage is TRBJ1-1; 8 nucleotides match TRBD1. After removal of 5 bases from V and 6 bases from J, the junction contained 11 bases not matched to a gene. The CDR3 length is 15 residues. Germline CDR1 is LGHNA and CDR2 is YNFKEQ. CDR3 protein: CASSRGVGQGSEAFF. In nucleotides, the CDR3 is TGTGCCAGCAGCAGAGGGGTTGGACAGGGCTCTGAAGCTTTCTTT.

This clonotype appeared many times. The rearrangement uses TRBV25-1 and TRBJ2-3; 9 bases line up with TRBD1. CDR3 size: 15 residues. Germline lookup yields CDR1 MGHDK and CDR2 SYGVNS. The V gene end was trimmed by 3 bases and the J gene end by 5 bases; junction bases not matched to a gene: 6. This CDR3 is CASSEGDRAQDTQYF. CDR3 DNA: TGTGCCAGCAGTGAGGGGGACAGGGCACAAGATACGCAGTATTTT.

The J gene is TRBJ1-2, the V gene TRBV12-3 or TRBV12-4, with 7 bases lining up with TRBD1. The trim removed 2 bases at V and 0 bases at J, leaving 6 bases unmatched. The CDR3 runs to 16 residues. The CDR3 loop reads CASSLTGALTNYGYTF. CDR3 DNA: TGTGCCAGCAGTTTAACAGGGGCCCTTACTAACTATGGCTACACCTTC.

V is TRBV25-1 and J is TRBJ1-5; 7 bases align to TRBD1. Germline CDR1 and CDR2: MGHDK and SYGVNS. J was trimmed by 9 bases and V by 3 bases; bases with no gene match: 5. This CDR3 region has 13 residues. CDR3 in amino acids: CASSDQGDPPQHF. The DNA for the CDR3 is TGTGCCAGCAGTGACCAGGGGGATCCGCCCCAGCATTTT.

For this clonotype: A much larger clone is a single base away; this may be a read error. This sequence joins TRBV20-1 and TRBJ2-1; TRBD2 matches 8 bases. The CDR3 is 16 amino acids. The V gene's germline CDR1 is DFQATT and CDR2 SNEGSKA (reference sequence). The CDR3 DNA reads as TGCTGTGCTAGACTTTTACTAGCGGCTTCCTACAATGAGCAGTTCTTC. Translated, it gives CCARLLLAASYNEQFF.

The V gene is TRBV4-2, the J gene TRBJ2-3; the match to TRBD2 covers 12 bases. The germline V gene encodes CDR1 LGHNA and CDR2 YNFKEQ. CDR3 length: 16 residues. The V gene end was trimmed by 0 bases and the J gene end by 7 bases; junction bases not matched to a gene: 5. CDR3 in amino acids: CASSQDHLAGGHTQYF. CDR3 sequence (DNA): TGTGCCAGCAGCCAAGATCACCTAGCGGGGGGGCATACGCAGTATTTT.

This clonotype showed up just a few times. The genes are TRBV19 and TRBJ2-2; D tentatively fits TRBD1 or TRBD2 (5 bases each). The CDR3 is 16 residues long. The V and J ends lost 8 bases and 2 bases respectively, with 18 bases between them. Germline V gene sequence: CDR1 LNHDA, CDR2 SQIVND (reference sequence). The CDR3 nucleotides are TGTGCCAGTTCCGTGCCGGGACGGACTAACACCGGGGAGCTGTTTTTT. It is translated as CASSVPGRTNTGELFF.

This clonotype was picked up many times. The J gene is TRBJ2-3, the V gene TRBV28; D unresolved. This CDR3 comprises 15 residues. From germline, CDR1 is MDHEN and CDR2 SYDVKM. Trimming took off 4 bases at V and 0 bases at J, with 11 bases between the two ends. The CDR3 DNA reads TGTGCCAGCAGTTCGCCTCTTCCTAGCACAGATACGCAGTATTTT. This gives the protein CASSSPLPSTDTQYF.

This clonotype was recorded at least ten times. The chain couples TRBV3-1 to TRBJ2-6, with D perhaps matching TRBD1 (6 bases). The V end was cut by 2 bases, the J end by 0 bases, with 23 bases between. The CDR3 sequence is 21 residues long. CDR1 is LGHDT and CDR2 is YNNKEL in the germline V gene (reference sequence). The CDR3 DNA reads TGTGCCAGCAGCCAAAAGGCTCCGGGGTCGAACAGGGACTCTGGGGCCAACGTCCTGACTTTC. Protein: CASSQKAPGSNRDSGANVLTF. Based on the CDR3 plus reference TRBV3-1 and TRBJ2-6, the full variable domain is DTAVSQTPKYLVTQMGNDKSIKCEQNLGHDTMYWYKQDSKKFLKIMFSYNNKELIINETVPNRFSPKSPDKAHLNLHINSLELGDSAVYFCASSQKAPGSNRDSGANVLTFGAGSRLTVL.

This clonotype has ten or more counts. The rearrangement joins TRBV15 to TRBJ2-3; 7 bases agree with TRBD2. Trimming at V came to 0 bases and at J to 3 bases, leaving 6 bases not matched to a gene. CDR3 length equals 16 residues. CDR1 is LNHNV and CDR2 is YYDKDF in the germline V gene (reference sequence). DNA for the CDR3: TGTGCCACCAGCAGAGATCGGAGCGGGGCGACAGATACGCAGTATTTT. Protein product: CATSRDRSGATDTQYF.

In its sample, this clonotype was seen many times. This chain uses TRBV5-1 with TRBJ2-2; 7 bases agree with TRBD1. The CDR3 spans 15 residues. The germline CDR1 and CDR2 sequences are SGHRS and YFSETQ. V dropped 5 bases and J dropped 5; count of bases not matched to a gene: 9. In DNA, the CDR3 is TGCGCCAGCAGTCCCGAGGGGGCGAGGACCGGGGAGCTGTTTTTT. Translating gives CASSPEGARTGELFF. Based on the CDR3 plus reference TRBV5-1 and TRBJ2-2, the full variable domain is KAGVTQTPRYLIKTRGQQVTLSCSPISGHRSVSWYQQTPGQGLQFLFEYFSETQRNKGNFPGRFSGRQFSNSRSEMNVSTLELGDSALYLCASSPEGARTGELFFGEGSRLTVL.

In this sample, this clonotype is medium-sized (0.01 to 0.1%). The chain employs TRBV6-1 and TRBJ2-7, with 10 bases fitting TRBD1. Per germline, CDR1 MNHNS and CDR2 SASEGT. The CDR3 is 15 amino acids. Trimming took 4 bases from V and 5 from J; bases not matched to a gene: 8. The CDR3 spells CASSVRDRGVHEQYF. CDR3 bases: TGTGCCAGCAGTGTACGGGACAGGGGCGTCCACGAGCAGTACTTC.